The source of this TCR beta chain is a study of shared clonotypes between healthy human individuals. This clone was recorded once. As yet, its antigen is unknown. Recent vaccinations or acute infections were absent in the healthy HIV-negative adult donors. Per the original data handling: ImmunoSEQ sequences covered only the junction and lacked quality scores; filtering therefore differed. The data were produced by immunoSEQ multiplex PCR, yet TCRdb's version contains in-frame clones alone and is incomplete. That table gives V, J and clone size, and the DNA gave D and trimming. The repertoire holds some 690,000 clones, with roughly 91% as singletons. Whole-study results and caveats: How much donors shared clonotypes was expected to be affected by sequencing depth. Sampling involved blood alone; tissue repertoires likely differ.

CDR3 length equals 13 residues. The V gene's germline CDR1 is MNHEY and CDR2 SMNVEV (reference sequence). V was pared by 10 bases and J by 1 base, with 5 bases of the junction left unmatched. The chain has TRBV27 and TRBJ2-7; 9 nucleotides match TRBD1. The TCR sequence derives from a man between 18 and 35 years old in good health. Some clones in this sample may be carry-over from other donors' samples. Sequenced material: memory CD8+ T cells from PBMCs. Subset noted: CD45RO+ cells pooled with CCR7-negative TemRA cells. The CDR3 loop is CANRDRVSYEQYF. The CDR3 DNA reads as TGTGCCAACCGGGACAGGGTTTCCTACGAGCAGTACTTC.